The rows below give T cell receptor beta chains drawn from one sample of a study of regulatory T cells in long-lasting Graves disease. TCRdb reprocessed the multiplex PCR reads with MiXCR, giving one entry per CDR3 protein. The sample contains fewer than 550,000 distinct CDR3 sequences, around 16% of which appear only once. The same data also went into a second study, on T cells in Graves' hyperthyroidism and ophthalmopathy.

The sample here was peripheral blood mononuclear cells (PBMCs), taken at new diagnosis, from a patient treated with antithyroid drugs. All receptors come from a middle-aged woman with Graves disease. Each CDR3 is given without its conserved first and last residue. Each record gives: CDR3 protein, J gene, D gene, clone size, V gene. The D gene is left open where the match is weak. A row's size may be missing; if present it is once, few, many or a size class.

CDR3: ASSLGGWLATEAF
J: TRBJ1-1
D: .
size: many
V: TRBV5-1

CDR3: SAWTAGEKLF
J: TRBJ1-4
D: .
size: .
V: TRBV20-1

CDR3: ASSNRDRGFDEQY
J: TRBJ2-7
D: TRBD1
size: many
V: TRBV12-3/TRBV12-4

CDR3: SASSGGNTDTQY
J: TRBJ2-3
D: TRBD2
size: many
V: TRBV20-1

CDR3: ASGHGREAV
J: TRBJ1-1
D: .
size: few
V: TRBV19

CDR3: ASSFVRRKWSSTEQY
J: TRBJ2-7
D: .
size: many
V: TRBV11-2

CDR3: ASSLGALTGRVRNTEAF
J: TRBJ1-1
D: .
size: many
V: TRBV7-8

CDR3: ASSLPDSRDNQPQH
J: TRBJ1-5
D: .
size: many
V: TRBV6-5

CDR3: ASSQDPPDRVGNQPQH
J: TRBJ1-5
D: TRBD1
size: few
V: TRBV3-1

CDR3: ASGTVGYEQY
J: TRBJ2-7
D: TRBD1
size: .
V: TRBV12-3/TRBV12-4

CDR3: ASSVGGRPGNTIY
J: TRBJ1-3
D: .
size: many
V: TRBV9

CDR3: ASSEWLDTEAF
J: TRBJ1-1
D: .
size: many
V: TRBV10-1

CDR3: ASSLAGGERPYEQY
J: TRBJ2-7
D: TRBD2
size: many
V: TRBV7-9

CDR3: ASSWGRQGRDGANYGYT
J: TRBJ1-2
D: TRBD1
size: few
V: TRBV11-2

CDR3: ASSYEGAGYGYT
J: TRBJ1-2
D: .
size: few
V: TRBV6-5

CDR3: ASSLSGTGMSTQY
J: TRBJ2-3
D: TRBD1
size: .
V: TRBV19

CDR3: ASSEGGVSGANVLT
J: TRBJ2-6
D: .
size: few
V: TRBV2

CDR3: ASSPRGVSTDTQY
J: TRBJ2-3
D: .
size: many
V: TRBV6-1

CDR3: ASSYGQRGRSYEQY
J: TRBJ2-7
D: .
size: many
V: TRBV6-5

CDR3: ASSRLEQGVTEAF
J: TRBJ1-1
D: TRBD1
size: many
V: TRBV16

CDR3: SARVLRDERTYEQY
J: TRBJ2-7
D: .
size: .
V: TRBV20-1

CDR3: ASSFVETESYEQY
J: TRBJ2-7
D: .
size: few
V: TRBV5-6

CDR3: ASSPREISGNTIY
J: TRBJ1-3
D: .
size: many
V: TRBV12-3/TRBV12-4

CDR3: ASRKDRVEQY
J: TRBJ2-7
D: TRBD1
size: .
V: TRBV2

CDR3: ASSLEGVRTEAF
J: TRBJ1-1
D: .
size: many
V: TRBV7-2

CDR3: SARDPSVTYEQY
J: TRBJ2-7
D: .
size: .
V: TRBV20-1

CDR3: ASSSGQGHEQY
J: TRBJ2-7
D: TRBD1
size: many
V: TRBV11-2

CDR3: ASSLSVGANVLT
J: TRBJ2-6
D: .
size: .
V: TRBV11-3

CDR3: SAGSLATDTQY
J: TRBJ2-3
D: .
size: .
V: TRBV20-1

CDR3: ASSGTGTGSDEQY
J: TRBJ2-7
D: TRBD1
size: few
V: TRBV9

CDR3: SARDRGQGLQETQY
J: TRBJ2-5
D: TRBD1
size: .
V: TRBV20-1

CDR3: ASSLRLAGTGTGELF
J: TRBJ2-2
D: TRBD2
size: .
V: TRBV27

CDR3: ASSEALFRGLGETQY
J: TRBJ2-5
D: TRBD1
size: .
V: TRBV2

CDR3: ASSYSRSSGARPTEAF
J: TRBJ1-1
D: .
size: many
V: TRBV6-6

CDR3: ASSPRASSIY
J: TRBJ1-3
D: .
size: .
V: TRBV14

CDR3: ASSQLSQEDTQY
J: TRBJ2-3
D: .
size: many
V: TRBV18

CDR3: ASSFLDTIY
J: TRBJ1-3
D: .
size: .
V: TRBV28

CDR3: ASSLSGGVYGYT
J: TRBJ1-2
D: TRBD1
size: many
V: TRBV13

CDR3: ASSLTTEAF
J: TRBJ1-1
D: .
size: many
V: TRBV7-9

CDR3: ASEEATGGRNSPLH
J: TRBJ1-6
D: TRBD1
size: many
V: TRBV6-1

CDR3: ASSQGLAGHEQY
J: TRBJ2-7
D: TRBD2
size: many
V: TRBV3-1

CDR3: ASSLMAEQF
J: TRBJ2-1
D: .
size: .
V: TRBV5-1

CDR3: ASSLLSRLGPSNYGYT
J: TRBJ1-2
D: .
size: few
V: TRBV5-4

CDR3: ASSQDPPSGGTQY
J: TRBJ2-3
D: TRBD2
size: .
V: TRBV4-1

CDR3: ASSFPLGEQF
J: TRBJ2-1
D: .
size: many
V: TRBV28

CDR3: SARAGGSGETQY
J: TRBJ2-5
D: .
size: many
V: TRBV20-1

CDR3: ASSYGRQGREYNEQF
J: TRBJ2-1
D: .
size: many
V: TRBV6-2/TRBV6-3

CDR3: ASSYSSAHNEQF
J: TRBJ2-1
D: .
size: many
V: TRBV6-5

CDR3: ASSLDLGPDSPLH
J: TRBJ1-6
D: .
size: many
V: TRBV11-2

CDR3: SVRKEAGPPREKLF
J: TRBJ1-4
D: .
size: .
V: TRBV29-1

CDR3: ASSSIPLDRANTIY
J: TRBJ1-3
D: TRBD1
size: few
V: TRBV27

CDR3: ASSLAGVHPETEAF
J: TRBJ1-1
D: .
size: many
V: TRBV12-3/TRBV12-4

CDR3: ASSIRASGGPGETQY
J: TRBJ2-5
D: TRBD2
size: few
V: TRBV19

CDR3: ASAGGASEAQY
J: TRBJ2-5
D: TRBD2
size: .
V: TRBV10-3

CDR3: ASSGTSGGRETQF
J: TRBJ2-1
D: TRBD2
size: .
V: TRBV2